This TCR beta chain was sequenced in a study of blood T cell repertoires in COVID-19. Overall study: The United States, Italy and Spain provided the acute and convalescent COVID-19 samples.

It was during active infection that Seattle patients were enrolled and then longitudinally followed. How the authors handled the data: Amplifying reference gene primers gave estimates of nucleated cell counts. Sequenced by immunoSEQ multiplex PCR; TCRdb stores in-frame clones only, minus some. D and trimming come from the DNA, and the V and J calls and clone size come from that table. The sample lists roughly 200,000 clones; 75% to 85% were seen once. Sequenced input: peripheral blood. The receptor comes from a woman between 40 and 50 years old with COVID-19, enrolled during active disease.

The CDR3: CASSQLLAGKETQYF. The DNA of the CDR3 is TGTGCCAGCAGCCAACTACTAGCGGGAAAAGAGACCCAGTACTTC. The chain links TRBV3-1 (or the pseudogene TRBV3-2) to TRBJ2-5, with 10 bases matching TRBD2. The CDR3 extends over 15 amino acids. In germline, CDR1 is LGHDT, CDR2 YNNKEL (reference sequence). Trimming cost V 2 bases and J 3 bases; bases outside gene matches: 3.